The 9 T cell receptor beta chains below were found in one sample sequenced in a study of cytomegalovirus exposure and HLA in healthy donors. Sequencing used immunoSEQ multiplex PCR; TCRdb keeps in-frame clones, though not all of them. The sample yields tens of thousands of clones, around 95% seen once. Sequencing was performed on PBMCs. These receptor sequences come from a young woman in good health and CMV-seronegative.

The chain has TRBV10-3 and TRBJ1-5; D is unclear. The CDR3 loop spans 14 amino acids. Looked up from germline, CDR1 is ENHRY and CDR2 is SYGVKD. The V end was cut by 2 bases, the J end by 9 bases, with 14 bases between. The CDR3 DNA reads TGTGCCATCAGTGAGGAGGCCGGTATGAGGCCCCAGCATTTT. This codes for CAISEEAGMRPQHF.

This rearrangement joins TRBV18 to TRBJ2-2; TRBD1 agrees at 8 bases. Trimming at V came to 3 bases and at J to 0 bases, leaving 9 bases not matched to a gene. Germline V gene data show CDR1 as KGHSH and CDR2 as LQKENI. The CDR3 contains 18 residues. CDR3 sequence reads: CASSPPAGGPPNTGELFF. CDR3 bases: TGTGCCAGCTCACCCCCGGCAGGGGGCCCCCCGAACACCGGGGAGCTGTTTTTT.

The CDR3 sequence is CASTDAGQHNSPLHF. In nucleotides, the CDR3 is TGTGCCAGCACTGACGCGGGACAGCATAATTCACCCCTCCACTTT. V and J are TRBV6-6 and TRBJ1-6; 7 nucleotides match TRBD1. The CDR3 contains 15 residues. The germline V gene has CDR1 MNHNY and CDR2 SVGAGI (reference sequence). The ends lost 7 bases at V and 5 bases at J; junction bases unmatched: 8.

This rearrangement joins TRBV6-1 to TRBJ2-7; D is perhaps TRBD1 (6 bases). This CDR3 is 15 amino acids long. CDR1 is MNHNS and CDR2 is SASEGT in the germline V gene. V lost 2 bases and J lost 3, with 14 bases in between. This chain's CDR3 is CASSEPQGTIYEQYF. The DNA for the CDR3 is TGTGCCAGCAGTGAACCACAGGGAACGATCTACGAGCAGTACTTC.

This CDR3 is CASSIWDSLKDTEAFF. CDR3 nucleotide sequence: TGTGCCAGTAGTATATGGGACAGCCTGAAAGACACTGAAGCTTTCTTT. This rearrangement joins TRBV19 to TRBJ1-1, with 7 bases lining up with TRBD1. The CDR3 loop spans 16 amino acids. V lost 2 bases, J lost 3 bases, and 9 bases stayed unmatched. From germline, CDR1 is LNHDA and CDR2 SQIVND (reference sequence).

The chain couples TRBV5-1 to TRBJ2-6, with D unclear. V was trimmed by 0 bases and J by 7 bases, leaving 5 bases between them. CDR1 is SGHRS, CDR2 YFSETQ, per germline. The CDR3 has 13 residues. The CDR3 sequence is CASSLARANVLTF. The CDR3 coding sequence is TGCGCCAGCAGCTTGGCCAGAGCCAACGTCCTGACTTTC.

The rearrangement uses TRBV18 and TRBJ2-5; 10 bases map to TRBD2. CDR3 length equals 15 residues. V trimming: 5 bases; J trimming: 1 base; junction bases outside the gene matches: 4. Germline loops: CDR1 KGHSH, CDR2 LQKENI. CDR3 sequence reads: CASSIASGGQETQYF. The CDR3 DNA reads TGTGCCAGCTCAATTGCTAGCGGGGGCCAAGAGACCCAGTACTTC.

CDR3 sequence: CASSLSGRVNQPQHF. DNA for the CDR3: TGTGCCAGCAGCTTATCAGGGCGCGTCAATCAGCCCCAGCATTTT. This chain joins TRBV7-9 and TRBJ1-5; tentatively, D is TRBD1 (5 bases). Germline-derived CDR1 and CDR2 are SEHNR and FQNEAQ (reference sequence). V lost 2 bases and J 3 bases, leaving 11 bases between the germline ends. The CDR3 sequence is 15 residues long.

V usage is TRBV9 and J usage is TRBJ2-1; maybe TRBD2 (6 bases). CDR1 SGDLS and CDR2 YYNGEE come from the germline V gene. V gave up 0 bases and J gave up 5 bases, with 9 bases separating them. This CDR3 comprises 14 residues. CDR3 in amino acids: CASSVAGEDNEQFF. CDR3 bases: TGTGCCAGCAGCGTAGCGGGAGAGGACAATGAGCAGTTCTTC. The full variable domain, with the rest looked up from reference TRBV9 and TRBJ2-1, is DSGVTQTPKHLITATGQRVTLRCSPRSGDLSVYWYQQSLDQGLQFLIQYYNGEERAKGNILERFSAQQFPDLHSELNLSSLELGDSALYFCASSVAGEDNEQFFGPGTRLTVL.